A selection of T cell receptor beta chains follows, all from one sample in a study of T cells in Graves' hyperthyroidism and ophthalmopathy. TCRdb independently ran MiXCR on the multiplex PCR reads; one entry per CDR3 protein. The sample includes around 700,000 distinct CDR3 sequences, roughly a sixth seen only once; the top ten take approximately 15%. Sequenced input: blood. The receptors stem from a woman in her forties or fifties with Graves' hyperthyroidism that later progressed to Graves' ophthalmopathy. Both conserved end residues are part of each CDR3. Each record gives: J gene, D gene, clone size, V gene, CDR3 protein, CDR3 DNA. A D gene is named only where the DNA matches it firmly. Size is omitted from some rows. Given values are once, few, many or a class for expanded clones.

j_gene: TRBJ2-7
d_gene: TRBD1
abundance: -
v_gene: TRBV5-1
CDR3aa: CASSRETGGTHEQYF
CDR3nt: TGCGCCAGCAGCCGAGAGACAGGGGGGACCCACGAGCAGTACTTC

j_gene: TRBJ2-3
d_gene: -
abundance: -
v_gene: TRBV29-1
CDR3aa: CSVPTQGTTDTQYF
CDR3nt: TGCAGCGTACCGACCCAGGGGACAACAGATACGCAGTATTTT

j_gene: TRBJ2-3
d_gene: TRBD2
abundance: few
v_gene: TRBV12-3/TRBV12-4
CDR3aa: CASSFGGGVRFGTDTQYF
CDR3nt: TGTGCCAGCAGTTTTGGCGGGGGGGTCAGGTTTGGCACAGATACGCAGTATTTT

j_gene: TRBJ1-6
d_gene: -
abundance: many
v_gene: TRBV18
CDR3aa: CASSPPFGISPLHF
CDR3nt: TGTGCCAGCTCACCACCGTTTGGGATTTCACCCCTCCACTTT

j_gene: TRBJ2-2
d_gene: -
abundance: once
v_gene: TRBV28
CDR3aa: CASSLSRAGGELFF
CDR3nt: TGTGCCAGCAGTTTATCCAGGGCTGGCGGGGAGCTGTTTTTT

j_gene: TRBJ1-1
d_gene: -
abundance: -
v_gene: TRBV19
CDR3aa: CASIAGTTEAFF
CDR3nt: TGTGCCAGTATTGCAGGAACTACTGAAGCTTTCTTT

j_gene: TRBJ1-1
d_gene: -
abundance: -
v_gene: TRBV7-2
CDR3aa: CASSRGRTVTEAFF
CDR3nt: TGTGCCAGCAGCAGAGGTCGGACGGTCACTGAAGCTTTCTTT

j_gene: TRBJ1-2
d_gene: TRBD1
abundance: many
v_gene: TRBV20-1
CDR3aa: CSVSGTGAYGYTF
CDR3nt: TGCAGTGTTTCCGGGACAGGGGCCTATGGCTACACCTTC

j_gene: TRBJ1-1
d_gene: -
abundance: -
v_gene: TRBV20-1
CDR3aa: CSARPRLNTEAFF
CDR3nt: TGCAGTGCTAGACCTAGGTTGAACACTGAAGCTTTCTTT

j_gene: TRBJ2-7
d_gene: -
abundance: -
v_gene: TRBV6-2/TRBV6-3
CDR3aa: CASRPEGSSREQYF
CDR3nt: TGTGCCAGCAGGCCCGAAGGGTCATCTCGCGAGCAGTACTTC

j_gene: TRBJ2-5
d_gene: -
abundance: many
v_gene: TRBV5-1
CDR3aa: CASSLYSAVGKETQYF
CDR3nt: TGCGCCAGCAGCTTGTACTCAGCGGTGGGGAAAGAGACCCAGTACTTC

j_gene: TRBJ1-1
d_gene: -
abundance: few
v_gene: TRBV20-1
CDR3aa: CSARGAGDAMNTEALF
CDR3nt: TGCAGTGCTCGGGGGGCAGGGGATGCCATGAACACTGAAGCTCTCTTT

j_gene: TRBJ2-1
d_gene: TRBD2
abundance: -
v_gene: TRBV6-1
CDR3aa: CASSPGTSGGAHYNEQFF
CDR3nt: TGTGCCAGCAGCCCCGGGACTAGCGGGGGGGCCCACTACAATGAGCAGTTCTTC

j_gene: TRBJ2-1
d_gene: -
abundance: -
v_gene: TRBV20-1
CDR3aa: CSARDGGRDEQFF
CDR3nt: TGCAGTGCTAGAGATGGCGGTAGGGATGAGCAGTTCTTC

j_gene: TRBJ2-3
d_gene: TRBD2
abundance: many
v_gene: TRBV18
CDR3aa: CASSQTPGLLDTQYF
CDR3nt: TGTGCCAGCTCACAGACCCCGGGACTATTGGATACGCAGTATTTT

j_gene: TRBJ1-1
d_gene: -
abundance: -
v_gene: TRBV6-5
CDR3aa: CASSLYGGSATEAFF
CDR3nt: TGTGCCAGCAGTTTGTATGGGGGTTCAGCCACTGAAGCTTTCTTT

j_gene: TRBJ2-7
d_gene: TRBD1
abundance: many
v_gene: TRBV6-1
CDR3aa: CASKQGRSYEQYF
CDR3nt: TGTGCCAGCAAACAGGGGAGATCCTACGAGCAGTACTTC

j_gene: TRBJ1-2
d_gene: -
abundance: many
v_gene: TRBV2
CDR3aa: CASSLGRIGNYGYTF
CDR3nt: TGTGCCAGCAGCCTAGGACGGATTGGGAACTATGGCTACACCTTC

j_gene: TRBJ1-1
d_gene: -
abundance: many
v_gene: TRBV18
CDR3aa: CASSPIGGNTEAFF
CDR3nt: TGTGCCAGCTCACCGATAGGGGGGAACACTGAAGCTTTCTTT

j_gene: TRBJ1-2
d_gene: -
abundance: few
v_gene: TRBV11-2
CDR3aa: CASSPLEGGSNYGYTF
CDR3nt: TGTGCCAGCAGCCCCTTAGAGGGGGGATCGAACTATGGCTACACCTTC

j_gene: TRBJ2-3
d_gene: -
abundance: many
v_gene: TRBV7-9
CDR3aa: CASRWSGARYTDTQYF
CDR3nt: TGTGCCAGCAGGTGGAGCGGCGCCCGATACACAGATACGCAGTATTTT

j_gene: TRBJ1-2
d_gene: -
abundance: -
v_gene: TRBV11-2
CDR3aa: CASSLDKRVGGYTF
CDR3nt: TGTGCCAGCAGCTTAGATAAGAGGGTGGGCGGCTACACCTTC

j_gene: TRBJ1-1
d_gene: -
abundance: few
v_gene: TRBV19
CDR3aa: CATTVNTEAFF
CDR3nt: TGTGCCACCACGGTGAACACTGAAGCTTTCTTT

j_gene: TRBJ2-3
d_gene: TRBD2
abundance: many
v_gene: TRBV12-3/TRBV12-4
CDR3aa: CASSLGWSSGGTDTQYF
CDR3nt: TGTGCCAGCAGTTTAGGGTGGAGTAGCGGGGGAACAGATACGCAGTATTTT

j_gene: TRBJ2-3
d_gene: -
abundance: -
v_gene: TRBV5-4
CDR3aa: CASSFSLPADTQYF
CDR3nt: TGTGCCAGCAGCTTCTCACTCCCGGCGGATACGCAGTATTTT

j_gene: TRBJ1-5
d_gene: TRBD1
abundance: -
v_gene: TRBV7-9
CDR3aa: CASSLGSGTGPQPQHF
CDR3nt: TGTGCCAGCAGCTTAGGCTCCGGGACAGGTCCTCAGCCCCAGCATTTT

j_gene: TRBJ1-2
d_gene: -
abundance: many
v_gene: TRBV3-1
CDR3aa: CASSQGVRRTNYGYTF
CDR3nt: TGTGCCAGCAGCCAAGGCGTCAGGAGAACTAACTATGGCTACACCTTC

j_gene: TRBJ1-6
d_gene: -
abundance: -
v_gene: TRBV6-1
CDR3aa: CASSVGAYSPLHF
CDR3nt: TGTGCCAGCAGTGTGGGGGCTTATTCACCCCTCCACTTT

j_gene: TRBJ1-1
d_gene: -
abundance: -
v_gene: TRBV29-1
CDR3aa: CSVEDLNRGVVAFF
CDR3nt: TGCAGCGTTGAAGATCTTAATCGGGGGGTGGTAGCTTTCTTT

j_gene: TRBJ1-3
d_gene: -
abundance: -
v_gene: TRBV14
CDR3aa: CASSAGTRSGNTIYF
CDR3nt: TGTGCCAGCAGCGCTGGAACCCGCTCTGGAAACACCATATATTTT

j_gene: TRBJ2-3
d_gene: TRBD1
abundance: many
v_gene: TRBV29-1
CDR3aa: CSVGGGTGETTDTQYF
CDR3nt: TGCAGCGTTGGGGGCGGGACAGGGGAGACCACAGATACGCAGTATTTT

j_gene: TRBJ1-1
d_gene: TRBD1
abundance: few
v_gene: TRBV3-1
CDR3aa: CASSQNTGGAFF
CDR3nt: TGTGCCAGCAGCCAGAACACAGGGGGAGCTTTCTTT

j_gene: TRBJ2-3
d_gene: -
abundance: -
v_gene: TRBV11-1
CDR3aa: CASSLNGRGTDTQYF
CDR3nt: TGTGCCAGCAGTCTTAACGGGAGAGGCACAGATACGCAGTATTTT

j_gene: TRBJ1-1
d_gene: -
abundance: many
v_gene: TRBV5-1
CDR3aa: CASSLFRRINTEAFF
CDR3nt: TGCGCCAGCAGCTTGTTCCGACGGATCAACACTGAAGCTTTCTTT

j_gene: TRBJ2-1
d_gene: -
abundance: -
v_gene: TRBV6-5
CDR3aa: CASSYSKGTEIYNEQFF
CDR3nt: TGTGCCAGCAGTTACTCGAAGGGGACGGAAATCTACAATGAGCAGTTCTTC

j_gene: TRBJ2-7
d_gene: TRBD1
abundance: -
v_gene: TRBV29-1
CDR3aa: CSVETGPYEQYF
CDR3nt: TGCAGCGTTGAGACAGGGCCCTACGAGCAGTACTTC

j_gene: TRBJ2-7
d_gene: -
abundance: -
v_gene: TRBV6-5
CDR3aa: CASSYSGEGLLEQYF
CDR3nt: TGTGCCAGCAGTTACTCAGGGGAAGGGCTTCTCGAGCAGTACTTC

j_gene: TRBJ2-3
d_gene: -
abundance: many
v_gene: TRBV2
CDR3aa: CASSEAGKVLDTQYF
CDR3nt: TGTGCCAGCAGTGAGGCGGGGAAAGTTTTAGATACGCAGTATTTT

j_gene: TRBJ1-1
d_gene: TRBD1
abundance: few
v_gene: TRBV3-1
CDR3aa: CASSQNPDRGILNTEAFF
CDR3nt: TGTGCCAGCAGCCAGAATCCGGACAGGGGTATCTTGAACACTGAAGCTTTCTTT

j_gene: TRBJ2-3
d_gene: -
abundance: few
v_gene: TRBV6-6
CDR3aa: CASSYSRGRWMADTQYF
CDR3nt: TGTGCCAGCAGTTACTCGCGGGGCAGGTGGATGGCGGATACGCAGTATTTT

j_gene: TRBJ1-1
d_gene: -
abundance: many
v_gene: TRBV5-1
CDR3aa: CASSLDLMNTEAFF
CDR3nt: TGTGCCAGCAGCTTAGATCTCATGAACACTGAAGCTTTCTTT

j_gene: TRBJ2-1
d_gene: -
abundance: -
v_gene: TRBV20-1
CDR3aa: CSAPPGAWGNEQFF
CDR3nt: TGCAGTGCTCCTCCCGGGGCCTGGGGCAATGAGCAGTTCTTC

j_gene: TRBJ2-6
d_gene: -
abundance: few
v_gene: TRBV11-3
CDR3aa: CASSPPGTNVLTF
CDR3nt: TGTGCCAGCAGCCCCCCGGGCACCAACGTCCTGACTTTC

j_gene: TRBJ1-5
d_gene: -
abundance: -
v_gene: TRBV5-8
CDR3aa: CASHHRDGSNQPQHF
CDR3nt: TGTGCCAGCCACCATAGGGATGGGAGCAATCAGCCCCAGCATTTT

j_gene: TRBJ2-2
d_gene: -
abundance: -
v_gene: TRBV4-1
CDR3aa: CASSRTGFTGELFF
CDR3nt: TGCGCCAGCAGCCGCACGGGTTTCACCGGGGAGCTGTTTTTT

j_gene: TRBJ1-1
d_gene: -
abundance: many
v_gene: TRBV12-3/TRBV12-4
CDR3aa: CASSPPDSEGTEAFF
CDR3nt: TGTGCCAGCAGTCCCCCCGACAGCGAAGGGACTGAAGCTTTCTTT

j_gene: TRBJ1-2
d_gene: -
abundance: few
v_gene: TRBV19
CDR3aa: CASSLSGTEGYYGYTF
CDR3nt: TGTGCCAGTAGTCTGAGCGGGACGGAGGGTTACTATGGCTACACCTTC

j_gene: TRBJ2-3
d_gene: TRBD1
abundance: -
v_gene: TRBV20-1
CDR3aa: CSAPEETGVGDTQYF
CDR3nt: TGCAGTGCTCCAGAGGAGACAGGGGTTGGAGATACGCAGTATTTT

j_gene: TRBJ1-3
d_gene: -
abundance: many
v_gene: TRBV5-1
CDR3aa: CASSLDLTSSGNTIYF
CDR3nt: TGCGCCAGCAGCTTGGACCTAACCAGCTCTGGAAACACCATATATTTT

j_gene: TRBJ2-2
d_gene: -
abundance: -
v_gene: TRBV7-7
CDR3aa: CASSLDNPNTGELFF
CDR3nt: TGTGCTAGCAGTCTGGACAACCCGAACACCGGGGAGCTGTTTTTT

j_gene: TRBJ2-7
d_gene: TRBD2
abundance: many
v_gene: TRBV7-9
CDR3aa: CASSSRTSGGVNEQYF
CDR3nt: TGTGCCAGCAGCTCCCGGACTAGCGGGGGGGTTAACGAGCAGTACTTC

j_gene: TRBJ1-1
d_gene: -
abundance: few
v_gene: TRBV5-6
CDR3aa: CASDKGGNTEAFF
CDR3nt: TGTGCCAGCGATAAAGGGGGGAACACTGAAGCTTTCTTT

j_gene: TRBJ1-2
d_gene: -
abundance: -
v_gene: TRBV2
CDR3aa: CASSWRQNYGYTF
CDR3nt: TGTGCCAGCAGTTGGCGTCAGAACTATGGCTACACCTTC

j_gene: TRBJ2-5
d_gene: -
abundance: -
v_gene: TRBV5-6
CDR3aa: CASSSDRGERFGETQYF
CDR3nt: TGTGCCAGCAGCTCGGACCGAGGAGAACGATTCGGGGAGACCCAGTACTTC

j_gene: TRBJ2-7
d_gene: TRBD2
abundance: many
v_gene: TRBV5-1
CDR3aa: CASSLETGLANYEQYF
CDR3nt: TGCGCCAGCAGCTTGGAGACGGGACTAGCGAACTACGAGCAGTACTTC

j_gene: TRBJ2-3
d_gene: -
abundance: many
v_gene: TRBV6-1
CDR3aa: CASAGAGFDGDTQYF
CDR3nt: TGTGCCAGCGCTGGGGCGGGGTTTGATGGGGATACGCAGTATTTT

j_gene: TRBJ2-7
d_gene: TRBD2
abundance: many
v_gene: TRBV18
CDR3aa: CASSGTSGYEQYF
CDR3nt: TGTGCCAGCAGTGGGACTAGCGGCTACGAGCAGTACTTC